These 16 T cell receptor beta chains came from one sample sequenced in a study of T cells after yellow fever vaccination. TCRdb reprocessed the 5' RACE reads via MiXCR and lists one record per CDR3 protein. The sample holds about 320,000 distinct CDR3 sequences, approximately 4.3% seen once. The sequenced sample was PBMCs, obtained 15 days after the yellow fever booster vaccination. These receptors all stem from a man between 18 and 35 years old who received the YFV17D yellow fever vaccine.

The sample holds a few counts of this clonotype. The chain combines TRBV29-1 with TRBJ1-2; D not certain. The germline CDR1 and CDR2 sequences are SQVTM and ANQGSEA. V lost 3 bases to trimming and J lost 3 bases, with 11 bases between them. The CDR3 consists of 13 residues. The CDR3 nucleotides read TGCAGCGTTGAGTTCCCCTTGGACTATGGCTACACCTTC. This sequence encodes CSVEFPLDYGYTF.

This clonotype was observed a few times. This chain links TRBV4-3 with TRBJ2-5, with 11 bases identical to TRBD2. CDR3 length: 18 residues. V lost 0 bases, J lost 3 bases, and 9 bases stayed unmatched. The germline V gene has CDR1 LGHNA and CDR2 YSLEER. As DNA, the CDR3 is TGCGCCAGCAGCCAAGATCGGCCCGGGACTAGCGGTGAAGAGACCCAGTACTTC. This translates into CASSQDRPGTSGEETQYF.

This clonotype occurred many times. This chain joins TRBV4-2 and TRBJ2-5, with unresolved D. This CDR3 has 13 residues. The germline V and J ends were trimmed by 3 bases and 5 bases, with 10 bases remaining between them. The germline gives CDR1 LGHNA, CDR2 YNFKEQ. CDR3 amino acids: CASSQSVAETQYF. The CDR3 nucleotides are TGTGCCAGCAGCCAGAGTGTTGCGGAGACCCAGTACTTC.

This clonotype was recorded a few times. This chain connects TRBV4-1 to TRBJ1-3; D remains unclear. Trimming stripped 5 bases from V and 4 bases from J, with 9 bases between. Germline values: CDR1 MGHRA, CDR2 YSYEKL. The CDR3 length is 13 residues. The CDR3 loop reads CASSRGYGNTIYF. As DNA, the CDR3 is TGCGCCAGCAGCAGAGGGTACGGAAACACCATATATTTT.

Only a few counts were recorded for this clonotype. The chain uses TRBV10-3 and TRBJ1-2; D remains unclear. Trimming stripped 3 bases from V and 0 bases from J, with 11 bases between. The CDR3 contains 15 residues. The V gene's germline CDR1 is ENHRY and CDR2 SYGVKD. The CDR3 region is CAISDPSRANYGYTF. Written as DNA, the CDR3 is TGTGCCATCAGTGACCCCTCGAGAGCTAACTATGGCTACACCTTC.

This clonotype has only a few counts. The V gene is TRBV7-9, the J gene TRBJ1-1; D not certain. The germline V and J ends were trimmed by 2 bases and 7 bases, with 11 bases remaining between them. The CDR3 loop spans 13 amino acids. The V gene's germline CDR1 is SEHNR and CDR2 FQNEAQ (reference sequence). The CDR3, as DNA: TGTGCCAGCAGCTTATGGTCTGAGGGTGAAGCTTTCTTT. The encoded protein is CASSLWSEGEAFF.

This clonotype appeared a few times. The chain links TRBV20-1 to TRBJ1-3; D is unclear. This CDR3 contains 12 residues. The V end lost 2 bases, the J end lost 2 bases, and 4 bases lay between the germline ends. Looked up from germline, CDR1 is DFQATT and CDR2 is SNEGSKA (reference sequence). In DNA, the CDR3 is TGCAGTGCTAGATACCCTGGAAACACCATATATTTT. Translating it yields CSARYPGNTIYF.

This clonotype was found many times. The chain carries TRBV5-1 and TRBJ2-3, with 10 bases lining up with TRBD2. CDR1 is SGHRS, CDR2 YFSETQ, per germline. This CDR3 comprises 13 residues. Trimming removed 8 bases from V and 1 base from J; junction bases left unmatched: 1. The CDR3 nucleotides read TGCGCCAGTCTAGCGGGGGGCACAGATACGCAGTATTTT. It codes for CASLAGGTDTQYF.

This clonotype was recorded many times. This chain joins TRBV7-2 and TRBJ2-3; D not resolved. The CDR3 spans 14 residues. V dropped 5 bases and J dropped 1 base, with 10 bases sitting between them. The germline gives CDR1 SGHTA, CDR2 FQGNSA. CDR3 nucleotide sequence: TGTGCCAGCAGCCAATCACACCGCACAGATACGCAGTATTTT. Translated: CASSQSHRTDTQYF.

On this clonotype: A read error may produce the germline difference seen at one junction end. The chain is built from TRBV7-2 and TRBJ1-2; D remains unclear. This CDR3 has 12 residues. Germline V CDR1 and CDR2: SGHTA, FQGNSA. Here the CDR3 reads CASSFPNNGYTF. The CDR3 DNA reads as TGTGCCAGCAGCTTTCCTAACAATGGCTACACCTTC.

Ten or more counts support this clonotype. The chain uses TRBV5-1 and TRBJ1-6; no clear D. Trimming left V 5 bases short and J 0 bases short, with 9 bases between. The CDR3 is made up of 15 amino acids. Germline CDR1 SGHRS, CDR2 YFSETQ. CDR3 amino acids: CASRAGSSYNSPLHF. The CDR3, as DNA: TGCGCCAGCAGAGCGGGGAGCTCCTATAATTCACCCCTCCACTTT.

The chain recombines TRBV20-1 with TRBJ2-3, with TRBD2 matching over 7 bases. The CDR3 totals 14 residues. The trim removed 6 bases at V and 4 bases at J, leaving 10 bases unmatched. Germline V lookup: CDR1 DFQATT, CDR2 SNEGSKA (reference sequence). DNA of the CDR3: TGCAGTGCCCTACACGGGGGGTTCGCAGATACGCAGTATTTT. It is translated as CSALHGGFADTQYF.

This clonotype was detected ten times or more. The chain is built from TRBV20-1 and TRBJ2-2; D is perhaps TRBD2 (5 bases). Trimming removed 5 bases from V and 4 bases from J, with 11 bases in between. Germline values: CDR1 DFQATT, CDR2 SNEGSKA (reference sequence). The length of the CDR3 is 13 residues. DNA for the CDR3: TGCAGTGCTGCAAGCGGCCGCACCGGGGAGCTGTTTTTT. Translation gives CSAASGRTGELFF.

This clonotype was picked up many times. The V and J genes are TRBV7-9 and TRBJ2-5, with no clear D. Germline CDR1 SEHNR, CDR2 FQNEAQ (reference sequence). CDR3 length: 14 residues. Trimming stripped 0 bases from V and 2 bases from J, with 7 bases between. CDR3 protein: CASSLAHGQETQYF. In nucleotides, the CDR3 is TGTGCCAGCAGCTTAGCGCACGGACAAGAGACCCAGTACTTC.

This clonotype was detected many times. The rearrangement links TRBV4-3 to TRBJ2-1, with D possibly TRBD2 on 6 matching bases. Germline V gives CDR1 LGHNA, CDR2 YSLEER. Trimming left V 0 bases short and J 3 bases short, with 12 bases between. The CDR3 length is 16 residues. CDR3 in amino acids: CASSQDRGIYYNEQFF. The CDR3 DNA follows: TGCGCCAGCAGCCAAGACCGGGGGATTTACTACAATGAGCAGTTCTTC.

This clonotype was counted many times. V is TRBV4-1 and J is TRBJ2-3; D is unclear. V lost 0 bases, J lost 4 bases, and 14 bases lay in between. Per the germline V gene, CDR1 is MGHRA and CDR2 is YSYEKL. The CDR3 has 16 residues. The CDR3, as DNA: TGCGCCAGCAGCCAAGAGCCGAGAATAGGCGCAGATACGCAGTATTTT. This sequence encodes CASSQEPRIGADTQYF.